This T cell receptor (beta chain) was recorded in a study of cytomegalovirus exposure and HLA in healthy donors. Use of 60 Vbeta and 13 Jbeta primers characterized the PCR. As handled by the study authors: Approximately 10 million shared chains were among 80 million or so unique TCR beta chains counted in a later analysis. Generated by immunoSEQ multiplex PCR, the TCRdb table keeps only in-frame clones and is missing some. That table is the source of V, J and clone size, and D and trimming were worked out from the DNA. The table records 180,000 or so clones, roughly four fifths of them present only once. For this clone: The target antigen is unknown.

Study-level findings and limits: Follow-up analysis later connected one missense variant in DCLRE1C with trimming of TCR beta V- and J-genes. Under in vitro conditions, a few CMV-associated chains were confirmed as specific for CMV antigens.

When sampled, the donors appeared nominally healthy, though they likely had unrecorded immune exposures. After removal of 2 bases from V and 4 bases from J, the junction contained 8 bases not matched to a gene. The germline V gene encodes CDR1 SGHDT and CDR2 YYEEEE. The CDR3 contains 16 residues. The sequenced sample consisted of PBMCs. The chain has TRBV5-6 and TRBJ2-3; 9 nucleotides agree with TRBD2. The clonotype comes from a woman aged 30 to 39 in good health and CMV-seropositive. CDR3 bases: TGTGCCAGCAGCTTTATTAGCGGGAGCAGGTCAGATACGCAGTATTTT. The encoded protein is CASSFISGSRSDTQYF.